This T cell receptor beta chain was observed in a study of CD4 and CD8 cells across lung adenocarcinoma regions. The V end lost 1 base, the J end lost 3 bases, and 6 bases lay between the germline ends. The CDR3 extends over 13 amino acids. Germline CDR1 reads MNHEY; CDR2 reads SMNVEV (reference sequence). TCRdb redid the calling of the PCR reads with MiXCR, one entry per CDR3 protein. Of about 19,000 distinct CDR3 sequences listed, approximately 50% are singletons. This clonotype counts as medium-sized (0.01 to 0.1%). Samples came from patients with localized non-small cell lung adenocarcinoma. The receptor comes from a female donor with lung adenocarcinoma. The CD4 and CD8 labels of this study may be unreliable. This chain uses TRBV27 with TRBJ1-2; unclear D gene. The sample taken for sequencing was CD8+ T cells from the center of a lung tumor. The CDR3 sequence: CASSLWQDYGYTF. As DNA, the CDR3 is TGTGCCAGCAGTTTATGGCAGGACTATGGCTACACCTTC.